Each of the 25 T cell receptor beta chains below was sequenced from the same sample in a study of blood T cell repertoires in COVID-19. Sequencing was performed with immunoSEQ multiplex PCR; in TCRdb, only in-frame clones are kept and a portion is missing. The sample includes approximately 160,000 clones, about 80% of them seen just once. The sample was peripheral blood. These receptors were obtained from a man between 65 and 79 years old who had recovered from COVID-19.

The rearrangement uses TRBV29-1 and TRBJ2-5, with TRBD1 as a possible D gene (5 bases). The CDR3 is made up of 13 amino acids. V dropped 7 bases and J dropped 9 bases, with 21 bases sitting between them. Germline assignment: CDR1 SQVTM and CDR2 ANQGSEA. The CDR3 region has the DNA TGCAGCGCCCAGGTAGACGGTTTGGGGCCCCAGTACTTC. It encodes CSAQVDGLGPQYF.

The chain carries TRBV5-1 and TRBJ2-2, with 8 nucleotides matching TRBD1. This CDR3 is built from 15 residues. V shed 6 bases, J shed 0 bases, and the junction held 4 bases outside the gene matches. From germline, CDR1 is SGHRS and CDR2 YFSETQ. CDR3 protein: CASNDRGSNTGELFF. DNA for the CDR3: TGCGCCAGCAACGACAGGGGATCGAACACCGGGGAGCTGTTTTTT.

This sequence joins TRBV28 and TRBJ2-1; TRBD2 matches 7 bases. The germline V gene encodes CDR1 MDHEN and CDR2 SYDVKM. After removal of 4 bases from V and 3 bases from J, the junction contained 21 bases not matched to a gene. CDR3 size: 20 residues. The CDR3 DNA is TGTGCCAGCAGTTCTCGACTAGCCTCCTCAGGTCCGTTCAACTACAATGAGCAGTTCTTC. Amino acid sequence: CASSSRLASSGPFNYNEQFF.

The chain links TRBV6-1 to TRBJ2-3; TRBD2 matches at 13 bases. With V trimmed by 2 bases and J by 5 bases, 1 base remained unmatched. Germline values: CDR1 MNHNS, CDR2 SASEGT. The CDR3 covers 15 residues. The CDR3 nucleotides are TGTGCCAGCAGTGAAAGACTAGCGGGAGGAGATACGCAGTATTTT. Translating it yields CASSERLAGGDTQYF.

This clone was found a few times. The chain links TRBV2 to TRBJ2-1; TRBD1 might be the D (6 bases). Germline values: CDR1 SNHLY, CDR2 FYNNEI. This CDR3 spans 12 amino acids. The V and J ends lost 5 bases and 9 bases respectively, with 11 bases between them. The DNA of the CDR3 is TGTGCCAGCAGTTCCCAGGGGACTGAGCAGTTCTTC. Translated: CASSSQGTEQFF. The variable domain in full, with the rest retrieved from reference TRBV2 and TRBJ2-1, is EPEVTQTPSHQVTQMGQEVILRCVPISNHLYFYWYRQILGQKVEFLVSFYNNEISEKSEIFDDQFSVERPDGSNFTLKIRSTKLEDSAMYFCASSSQGTEQFFGPGTRLTVL.

This clone turned up a few times. V gene TRBV30 combines with J gene TRBJ2-2, with 10 bases matching TRBD2. Trimming took 5 bases from V and 7 from J; bases not matched to a gene: 10. This CDR3 comprises 15 residues. Germline assignment: CDR1 GTSNPN and CDR2 SVGIG (reference sequence). The CDR3 region has the DNA TGTGCCTGGTCGCATGGGCTAGCGGGAGACGGGGAGCTGTTTTTT. This sequence encodes CAWSHGLAGDGELFF.

This clone has a handful of counts. A read error may produce the germline difference seen at one junction end. The V call is TRBV27, the J call TRBJ2-7; 10 bases fit TRBD1. The CDR3 has 17 amino acids. The germline gives CDR1 MNHEY, CDR2 SMNVEV (reference sequence). CDR3 residues: CASRLSGAGQGAYEQYF. As DNA, the CDR3 is TGTGCCAGCAGGTTATCGGGGGCCGGACAGGGGGCCTACGAGCAGTACTTC.

This chain uses TRBV19 with TRBJ2-2; 12 bases line up with TRBD2. The CDR3 contains 17 residues. The ends lost 1 base at V and 3 bases at J; junction bases unmatched: 3. Germline V gene lookup returns CDR1 LNHDA and CDR2 SQIVND (reference sequence). CDR3 in DNA: TGTGCCAGTAGTATAGCCGGACTAGCGGGGTACACCGGGGAGCTGTTTTTT. Translation gives CASSIAGLAGYTGELFF.

This rearrangement joins TRBV7-9 to TRBJ1-1; D possibly corresponds to TRBD1 (5 bases). V was clipped by 2 bases and J by 0 bases, with 7 bases between them. The CDR3 contains 14 residues. Per the germline V gene, CDR1 is SEHNR and CDR2 is FQNEAQ (reference sequence). The DNA for the CDR3 is TGTGCCAGCAGCTTAAGGGGAATGAACACTGAAGCTTTCTTT. Its translation: CASSLRGMNTEAFF. The variable domain in full, completed from reference TRBV7-9 and TRBJ1-1, reads DTGVSQNPRHKITKRGQNVTFRCDPISEHNRLYWYRQTLGQGPEFLTYFQNEAQLEKSRLLSDRFSAERPKGSFSTLEIQRTEQGDSAMYLCASSLRGMNTEAFFGQGTRLTVV.

The gene calls are TRBV6-6 and TRBJ2-7; TRBD2 matches 8 bases. This CDR3 is 16 amino acids long. Germline CDR1 reads MNHNY; CDR2 reads SVGAGI (reference sequence). With V trimmed by 6 bases and J by 5 bases, 15 bases remained unmatched. CDR3 bases: TGTGCCAGCAGGCCGGGGGGGTCCCGAAGCTTAGACGAGCAGTACTTC. This codes for CASRPGGSRSLDEQYF.

The chain joins TRBV29-1 to TRBJ2-1, with unresolved D. V lost 4 bases and J lost 5, with 21 bases in between. Per the germline V gene, CDR1 is SQVTM and CDR2 is ANQGSEA. This CDR3 has 16 amino acids. CDR3 in amino acids: CSVAFPWVPGDNEQFF. CDR3 nucleotides: TGCAGCGTTGCTTTCCCCTGGGTGCCGGGTGACAATGAGCAGTTCTTC.

The V gene is TRBV7-2, the J gene TRBJ2-3; 12 positions agree with TRBD2. The CDR3 is 15 amino acids. CDR1 is SGHTA and CDR2 is FQGNSA in the germline V gene. Losses at the gene ends were 5 bases for V and 4 bases for J; bases not matched to a gene: 4. The DNA for the CDR3 is TGTGCCAGCAGCCCTACTAGCGGGAGGTCAGATACGCAGTATTTT. Amino acids: CASSPTSGRSDTQYF.

V is TRBV4-1 and J is TRBJ2-5, with 8 nucleotides matching TRBD2. V was clipped by 0 bases and J by 2 bases; unmatched bases: 5. The CDR3 is 16 amino acids. In germline, CDR1 is MGHRA, CDR2 YSYEKL. The CDR3 nucleotides are TGCGCCAGCAGCCAAGAGTGGGTAGCGGGACAAGAGACCCAGTACTTC. This codes for CASSQEWVAGQETQYF.

This chain connects TRBV7-9 to TRBJ1-2, with 9 positions matching TRBD1. The CDR3 is made up of 15 amino acids. The junction had 13 bases not matched to a gene; V was cut back by 7 bases and J by 7 bases. Germline V gives CDR1 SEHNR, CDR2 FQNEAQ (reference sequence). The CDR3 loop is CASTTLTGGNRGYTF. The CDR3 bases are TGTGCCAGCACCACCTTGACAGGGGGAAATCGTGGCTACACCTTC. The full variable domain, its missing parts supplied by reference TRBV7-9 and TRBJ1-2, is DTGVSQNPRHKITKRGQNVTFRCDPISEHNRLYWYRQTLGQGPEFLTYFQNEAQLEKSRLLSDRFSAERPKGSFSTLEIQRTEQGDSAMYLCASTTLTGGNRGYTFGSGTRLTVV.

V is TRBV9 and J is TRBJ2-4; D may be TRBD1 (5 bases). Germline CDR1 is SGDLS and CDR2 is YYNGEE. CDR3 length: 15 amino acids. The V gene lost 0 bases and the J gene lost 9 bases, with 16 bases spanning the gap. CDR3 sequence: CASSVDDSLVGIQYF. The CDR3 coding sequence is TGTGCCAGCAGCGTAGACGACAGCCTAGTTGGCATTCAGTACTTC.

The chain links TRBV28 to TRBJ2-2; tentative D call: TRBD2 (6 bases). The CDR3 extends over 14 amino acids. The germline V gene encodes CDR1 MDHEN and CDR2 SYDVKM. V was cut by 6 bases and J by 4 bases, with 12 bases left in between. CDR3 protein: CASSPGTPTGELFF. The CDR3 DNA sequence: TGTGCCAGCAGCCCGGGGACTCCCACCGGGGAGCTGTTTTTT.

V and J are TRBV7-4 and TRBJ1-2; no clear D gene. CDR1 SGHVT and CDR2 SQSDAQ come from the germline V gene. The ends were cut back, 4 bases at V and 3 bases at J, with 15 bases in the middle. CDR3 length: 15 amino acids. The CDR3 bases are TGTGCCAGCAGCTCATGGGGAGAGTTGTACTATGGCTACACCTTC. It is translated as CASSSWGELYYGYTF.

The V call is TRBV19, the J call TRBJ2-1; no reliable D call. The CDR3 totals 16 residues. The germline V and J ends were trimmed by 7 bases and 3 bases, with 19 bases remaining between them. Germline CDR1 LNHDA, CDR2 SQIVND (reference sequence). CDR3 sequence reads: CASTLTGQTHYNEQFF. The CDR3 nucleotides are TGTGCCAGTACCCTTACGGGTCAGACCCACTACAATGAGCAGTTCTTC.

This rearrangement joins TRBV20-1 to TRBJ2-1; D call uncertain. Deletions cut 3 bases from V and 12 bases from J, with 12 bases between. Germline CDR1 reads DFQATT; CDR2 reads SNEGSKA (reference sequence). The length of the CDR3 is 11 residues. The CDR3 coding sequence is TGCAGTGCTAGTAACGTCCCCGGGCAGTTCTTC. Protein product: CSASNVPGQFF.

The chain couples TRBV12-2 to TRBJ2-2; the table's D call TRBD2 went unverified against the DNA. TRBV12-2 is an annotated pseudogene. The CDR3 runs to 21 residues. The CDR3: CASRLAGTGWKLAGGSGELFF. DNA of the CDR3: TGTGCAAGTCGCTTAGCGGGGACAGGGTGGAAGCTAGCGGGAGGGTCCGGGGAGCTGTTTTTT.

The chain couples TRBV7-8 to TRBJ2-1, with TRBD2 identical over 11 bases. Germline V CDR1 and CDR2: SGHVS, FQNEAQ. The CDR3 is 16 amino acids. Losses at the gene ends were 5 bases for V and 8 bases for J; bases not matched to a gene: 11. The CDR3 loop is CASSTRLAGLQDEQFF. CDR3 in DNA: TGTGCCAGCAGCACCCGACTAGCGGGACTTCAGGATGAGCAGTTCTTC.

This clone was detected only a few times. V usage is TRBV7-2 and J usage is TRBJ2-7, with TRBD2 matching over 12 bases. The CDR3 consists of 16 residues. CDR1 is SGHTA, CDR2 FQGNSA, per germline. The V segment lost 1 base and the J segment 2 bases; nucleotides outside the gene matches: 3. The CDR3 reads CASSLDRTSGAYEQYF. The CDR3 DNA reads as TGTGCCAGCAGCTTAGATCGGACTAGCGGGGCCTACGAGCAGTACTTC.

This sequence joins TRBV24-1 and TRBJ2-3, with D perhaps matching TRBD2 (5 bases). Germline CDR1 and CDR2: KGHDR and SFDVKD. Trimming removed 7 bases at V and 2 bases at J, with 9 bases between. The CDR3 totals 13 residues. The CDR3 sequence is CATRTGNTDTQYF. The CDR3 nucleotides are TGTGCCACCAGAACGGGAAACACAGATACGCAGTATTTT.

The rearrangement uses TRBV6-2 or TRBV6-3 and TRBJ2-7, with 15 bases aligning to TRBD2. The CDR3 totals 16 residues. The V segment lost 5 bases and the J segment 3 bases; nucleotides outside the gene matches: 5. Germline CDR1 reads MNHEY; CDR2 reads SVGEGT. The CDR3 reads CASSGPGLAGGYEQYF. CDR3 nucleotide sequence: TGTGCCAGCAGTGGGCCGGGACTAGCGGGAGGCTACGAGCAGTACTTC.

This chain joins TRBV14 and TRBJ1-5; no clear D. CDR1 SGHDN and CDR2 FVKESK come from the germline V gene. The V end lost 3 bases, the J end lost 3 bases, and 6 bases lay between the germline ends. This CDR3 region has 13 residues. The CDR3 protein is CASSQTYNQPQHF. The CDR3 nucleotides are TGTGCCAGCAGCCAGACATACAATCAGCCCCAGCATTTT.